This T cell receptor beta chain was recovered during a study of T cell repertoires in cytomegalovirus infection. Study information: Well-studied HLA-B-restricted epitopes and recently identified HLA-C-restricted epitopes of CMV were both used in the study. Evidence of both CMV infection and a matching HLA type came from public TCR beta signatures. Points from the study as a whole: Adding up the frequency of public TCR beta families identified people who carried CMV plus the relevant HLA. What dominated the ex vivo response were HLA-C-restricted CMV-specific TCR beta clonotypes.

Germline V gives CDR1 MNHEY, CDR2 SMNVEV (reference sequence). CDR3 size: 14 residues. The V end lost 6 bases, the J end lost 3 bases, and 12 bases lay between the germline ends. With regard to this clonotype: The antigen remains undetermined.

TCRdb processed the reads anew with MiXCR; each CDR3 protein has one entry. Of 26,000 or so distinct CDR3 sequences detected, around a fifth appear once; the ten largest clones hold 80% to 90%. Sequencing used CD8+ T cells from cultured PBMCs, obtained from culture after CMV antigen stimulation. The gene calls are TRBV27 and TRBJ1-5, with D maybe TRBD1 (5 bases). The origin of this receptor is a human donor in good health (CMV status not recorded). Some clones in this sample may be carry-over from other donors' samples. The CDR3 DNA follows: TGTGCCAGCAGCCGGGACGGCACCAATCAGCCCCAGCATTTT. Its protein is CASSRDGTNQPQHF.